These T cell receptor beta chains were read from a single sample in a study of T cell responses to AZD1222 COVID-19 vaccine. Assay used: immunoSEQ multiplex PCR; TCRdb lists only in-frame clones, some missing. The profile shows 110,000 or so clones, around 89% of them singletons. This specimen was peripheral blood, taken 28 days after the second AZD1222 dose. The receptors shown here come from an adult who received the AZD1222 COVID-19 vaccine. Each CDR3 is given with its conserved first and last residue. The D gene is left open where the match is weak. Some rows have no size entry. The others give once, few or many, or a class for an expanded clone.

v_call	d_call	clone_size	j_call	cdr3_aa	cdr3_nt
TRBV7-2	TRBD1	NA	TRBJ2-3	CASSFWTGPDTQYF	TGTGCCAGCAGCTTCTGGACAGGGCCAGATACGCAGTATTTT
TRBV28	NA	few	TRBJ2-7	CASISGGVSSYEQYF	TGTGCCAGCATCTCAGGAGGGGTTAGCTCCTACGAGCAGTACTTC
TRBV7-8	NA	NA	TRBJ1-4	CASSRDIGREKLFF	TGTGCCAGCAGCCGGGACATTGGAAGGGAAAAACTGTTTTTT
TRBV9	NA	NA	TRBJ1-4	CASSVGGDEKLFF	TGTGCCAGCAGCGTAGGAGGGGATGAAAAACTGTTTTTT
TRBV19	NA	NA	TRBJ1-2	CATWVRTGGYTF	TGTGCCACCTGGGTCCGGACGGGCGGCTACACCTTC
TRBV11-3	TRBD1	NA	TRBJ1-1	CASSLDSWTGRTEAFF	TGTGCCAGCAGCTTAGATAGCTGGACAGGGCGGACTGAAGCTTTCTTT
TRBV7-3	TRBD1	NA	TRBJ1-2	CASRPGQGGSYTF	TGTGCCAGCAGACCAGGACAGGGAGGTTCCTACACCTTC
TRBV6-2/TRBV6-3	TRBD2	NA	TRBJ2-2	CASSEGSSGNTGELFF	TGTGCCAGCAGTGAGGGCTCTAGCGGGAACACCGGGGAGCTGTTTTTT
TRBV4-2	TRBD1	NA	TRBJ1-6	CASSDRGFDNSPLHF	TGTGCCAGCAGCGACAGGGGGTTTGACAATTCACCCCTCCACTTT
TRBV4-3	TRBD2	NA	TRBJ2-1	CASSQDPTSGSHDNEQFF	TGCGCCAGCAGCCAAGATCCAACTAGCGGGAGTCACGACAATGAGCAGTTCTTC
TRBV7-9	TRBD2	once	TRBJ2-7	CASSLATSGVVSYEQYF	TGTGCCAGCAGCCTCGCGACTAGCGGGGTGGTTAGCTACGAGCAGTACTTC
TRBV5-4	NA	NA	TRBJ1-2	CASRRTGAGLNYGYTF	TGTGCCAGCAGGCGCACGGGGGCAGGACTTAACTATGGCTACACCTTC
TRBV27	NA	NA	TRBJ1-5	CASSLWRNQPQHF	TGTGCCAGCAGTTTATGGAGAAATCAGCCCCAGCATTTT
TRBV6-5	TRBD1	NA	TRBJ1-2	CASSTATGVNYGYTF	TGTGCCAGCAGTACGGCGACAGGGGTTAACTATGGCTACACCTTC
TRBV10-3	NA	once	TRBJ1-4	CAISERSATNEKLFF	TGTGCCATCAGTGAGAGGTCAGCAACTAATGAAAAACTGTTTTTT
TRBV6-5	NA	NA	TRBJ1-1	CASSYQRQANTEAFF	TGTGCCAGCAGTTACCAGAGACAGGCGAACACTGAAGCTTTCTTT
TRBV7-7	TRBD2	once	TRBJ2-2	CASSLIATAGEVTGELFF	TGTGCTAGCAGCTTAATTGCTACGGCGGGAGAAGTCACCGGGGAGCTGTTTTTT
TRBV5-1	NA	NA	TRBJ1-4	CASSLGQGIVIEKLFF	TGCGCCAGCAGCTTGGGTCAGGGAATCGTAATTGAAAAACTGTTTTTT
TRBV19	NA	NA	TRBJ2-1	CASSIDIQAGANEQFF	TGTGCCAGTAGTATAGATATCCAGGCGGGGGCCAATGAGCAGTTCTTC
TRBV9	TRBD1	NA	TRBJ2-7	CASSAGQGGYEQYF	TGTGCCAGCAGCGCTGGACAGGGAGGATACGAGCAGTACTTC
TRBV2	NA	NA	TRBJ1-6	CASSEAHSGDSPLHF	TGTGCCAGCAGTGAAGCTCACTCCGGGGATTCACCCCTCCACTTT
TRBV15	NA	NA	TRBJ2-7	CATSRMGITYEQYF	TGTGCCACCAGCAGAATGGGGATCACCTACGAGCAGTACTTC
TRBV28	NA	NA	TRBJ1-2	CASSPPYTF	TGTGCCAGCAGCCCCCCCTACACCTTC
TRBV2	NA	NA	TRBJ1-1	CASSVWGGDNTEAFF	TGTGCCAGCAGTGTATGGGGGGGCGATAACACTGAAGCTTTCTTT
TRBV5-1	NA	NA	TRBJ2-3	CASSLELAAAQYF	TGCGCCAGCAGCTTGGAACTAGCCGCGGCGCAGTATTTT
TRBV11-2	TRBD1	NA	TRBJ2-3	CASRAGTGDSTDTQYF	TGTGCCAGCAGAGCCGGGACAGGAGATAGCACAGATACGCAGTATTTT
TRBV5-1	NA	NA	TRBJ2-7	CASSYRPTGELPYEQYF	TGCGCCAGCAGCTATCGCCCGACGGGGGAACTCCCCTACGAGCAGTACTTC
TRBV6-5	NA	NA	TRBJ1-6	CASSYGGRAQSPLHF	TGTGCCAGCAGTTACGGAGGCAGGGCTCAATCACCCCTCCACTTT
TRBV5-1	NA	NA	TRBJ2-3	CASSSGGYGGTDTQYF	TGCGCCAGCAGCTCCGGCGGGTATGGCGGTACAGATACGCAGTATTTT
TRBV27	NA	NA	TRBJ2-3	CASSSRLITDTQYF	TGTGCCAGCAGTTCCAGATTAATCACAGATACGCAGTATTTT
TRBV7-2	NA	NA	TRBJ2-7	CASSFADGYEQYF	TGTGCCAGCAGCTTTGCTGACGGTTACGAGCAGTACTTC
TRBV28	NA	NA	TRBJ2-1	CASSLRGRGISYNEQFF	TGTGCCAGCAGTTTGAGGGGGCGCGGGATCTCCTACAATGAGCAGTTCTTC
TRBV28	NA	NA	TRBJ2-7	CASSLGHEQYF	TGTGCCAGCAGTTTAGGTCACGAGCAGTACTTC
TRBV5-4	NA	NA	TRBJ1-1	CASSSGPGREAFF	TGTGCCAGCAGCTCCGGCCCTGGCCGGGAAGCTTTCTTT
TRBV27	NA	NA	TRBJ2-7	CASSDYLGYEQYF	TGTGCCAGCTCCGACTATCTTGGCTACGAGCAGTACTTC
TRBV2	TRBD2	NA	TRBJ2-1	CASKMGTNPIGEQFF	TGTGCCAGCAAAATGGGGACTAACCCGATAGGAGAGCAGTTCTTC
TRBV19	NA	NA	TRBJ2-7	CASSISLDYEQYF	TGTGCCAGTAGTATAAGTCTGGACTACGAGCAGTACTTC
TRBV7-9	TRBD2	NA	TRBJ2-7	CASSLDHRGSSYEQYF	TGTGCCAGCAGCTTAGACCATCGCGGGAGCTCCTACGAGCAGTACTTC